Following are 23 T cell receptor beta chains from one sample sequenced in a study of T cells and copy number aberrations in small-cell lung cancer. The protocol was immunoSEQ multiplex PCR, while the TCRdb copy is restricted to in-frame clones and leaves out a portion. In the table there are 1,200 or so clones, approximately 80% of which are singletons. The sample was tumor tissue. The source of these receptors is a woman aged 45-60 years with small cell lung cancer.

J is TRBJ1-5 and V is TRBV20-1; D uncertain. This CDR3 is built from 11 residues. Germline loops: CDR1 DFQATT, CDR2 SNEGSKA (reference sequence). V was clipped by 3 bases and J by 13 bases, with 13 bases between them. DNA for the CDR3: TGCAGTGCTAGTTACGGTAAGGCACAGCATTTT. Protein: CSASYGKAQHF.

This chain joins TRBV6-1 and TRBJ2-7, with 9 bases fitting TRBD2. Germline trimming cut 5 bases from V and 3 bases from J; bases unmatched to any gene: 5. The V gene's germline CDR1 is MNHNS and CDR2 SASEGT. CDR3 length: 14 amino acids. The CDR3 DNA reads TGTGCCAGCAGTTGGCTAGCGGGAAACTACGAGCAGTACTTC. It specifies CASSWLAGNYEQYF.

The genes are TRBV5-6 and TRBJ2-7; 12 bases agree with TRBD2. V shed 2 bases and J 6 bases; nucleotides not matched to a gene: 15. CDR3 length: 18 residues. The germline V gene encodes CDR1 SGHDT and CDR2 YYEEEE. The CDR3 bases are TGTGCCAGCAGCTTAAGGACAGGACGACTAGCGGGAGCAGGCGAGCAGTACTTC. It translates to CASSLRTGRLAGAGEQYF.

V and J are TRBV7-2 and TRBJ2-1; the match to TRBD1 covers 7 bases. CDR3 length equals 16 residues. CDR1 SGHTA and CDR2 FQGNSA come from the germline V gene. V trimming: 1 base; J trimming: 1 base; junction bases outside the gene matches: 4. CDR3 sequence reads: CASSLEGAASYNEQFF. DNA for the CDR3: TGTGCCAGCAGCTTAGAGGGGGCGGCTTCCTACAATGAGCAGTTCTTC.

The J gene is TRBJ2-4, the V gene TRBV29-1; D is undetermined. In germline, CDR1 is SQVTM, CDR2 ANQGSEA. Deletions cut 4 bases from V and 0 bases from J, with 10 bases between. This CDR3 has 14 amino acids. The CDR3 spells CSVVEFLAKNIQYF. CDR3 nucleotides: TGCAGCGTTGTGGAGTTCCTAGCCAAAAACATTCAGTACTTC.

J is TRBJ1-4 and V is TRBV15; 9 bases match TRBD1. The CDR3 consists of 16 residues. Losses at the gene ends were 8 bases for V and 5 bases for J; bases not matched to a gene: 12. Germline CDR1 is LNHNV and CDR2 is YYDKDF (reference sequence). This CDR3 reads CATEPRTGQGNEKLFF. As DNA, the CDR3 is TGTGCCACCGAACCTCGCACGGGACAGGGCAATGAAAAACTGTTTTTT.

The V and J genes are TRBV11-3 and TRBJ1-1; D is possibly TRBD1 (5 bases). V gave up 3 bases and J gave up 2 bases, with 10 bases separating them. Germline V gene lookup returns CDR1 SGHNT and CDR2 YENEEA. The CDR3 is 14 residues long. This CDR3 reads CASSFSGVNTEAFF. CDR3 bases: TGTGCCAGCAGCTTCTCGGGGGTCAACACTGAAGCTTTCTTT.

The chain has TRBV29-1 and TRBJ1-1; TRBD1 is a possible D gene (6 bases). The V gene lost 7 bases and the J gene lost 0 bases, with 15 bases spanning the gap. The germline CDR1 and CDR2 sequences are SQVTM and ANQGSEA. The CDR3 spans 14 residues. The chain's CDR3 is CSGRGGMVNTEAFF. The CDR3 coding sequence is TGCAGCGGACGGGGGGGCATGGTGAACACTGAAGCTTTCTTT.

The CDR3, as DNA: TGCGCCAGCAGCCAAGACAGGAGAGGTGAAAAACTGTTTTTT. This sequence encodes CASSQDRRGEKLFF. The chain uses TRBV4-1 and TRBJ1-4; D is ambiguous. Germline V gene sequence: CDR1 MGHRA, CDR2 YSYEKL. This CDR3 has 14 residues. The V gene lost 0 bases and the J gene lost 7 bases, with 9 bases spanning the gap.

The chain employs TRBV30 and TRBJ2-7; 9 positions match TRBD1. CDR3 length: 13 residues. The V segment lost 3 bases and the J segment 2 bases; nucleotides outside the gene matches: 2. Germline loops: CDR1 GTSNPN, CDR2 SVGIG (reference sequence). In nucleotides, the CDR3 is TGTGCCTGGAGGGACAGGGGAACCTACGAGCAGTACTTC. This sequence encodes CAWRDRGTYEQYF.

This chain links TRBV6-6 with TRBJ2-1, with 8 bases lining up with TRBD2. V lost 9 bases, J lost 0 bases, and 1 base stayed unmatched. There are 13 residues in the CDR3. Germline V gene data show CDR1 as MNHNY and CDR2 as SVGAGI (reference sequence). The CDR3, as DNA: TGTGCCAGTACTAGCGGCTCCTACAATGAGCAGTTCTTC. Protein: CASTSGSYNEQFF.

A single count supports this clone. The chain links TRBV7-2 to TRBJ1-2, with 10 bases that match TRBD1. Germline V gene lookup returns CDR1 SGHTA and CDR2 FQGNSA. J lost 4 bases, V lost 6 bases, and 5 bases had no gene match. The CDR3 consists of 14 residues. Here the CDR3 DNA reads TGTGCCAGCAGGAGACAGGGGGCTATCTATGGCTACACCTTC. Its translation: CASRRQGAIYGYTF. The full variable domain, its missing parts supplied by reference TRBV7-2 and TRBJ1-2, is GAGVSQSPSNKVTEKGKDVELRCDPISGHTALYWYRQSLGQGLEFLIYFQGNSAPDKSGLPSDRFSAERTGGSVSTLTIQRTQQEDSAVYLCASRRQGAIYGYTFGSGTRLTVV.

The chain couples TRBV7-8 to TRBJ2-4; D might be TRBD1 or TRBD2, each matching 5 bases. With 1 base removed from V and 5 bases from J, the gap between germline ends came to 15 bases. The CDR3 has 16 residues. Germline CDR1 SGHVS, CDR2 FQNEAQ. The CDR3 reads CASSLGGIFRENIQYF. CDR3 DNA sequence: TGTGCCAGCAGCTTAGGGGGGATCTTTCGTGAAAACATTCAGTACTTC.

The chain combines TRBV29-1 with TRBJ1-4, with D perhaps matching TRBD1 (6 bases). Germline V lookup: CDR1 SQVTM, CDR2 ANQGSEA. The CDR3 loop spans 14 amino acids. Trimming pared 7 bases from V and 8 bases from J, leaving 20 bases between. The CDR3 nucleotides are TGCAGCGCCCAACCTCCAGGGGACGGAGAAAAACTGTTTTTT. It encodes CSAQPPGDGEKLFF.

The rearrangement joins TRBV4-2 to TRBJ2-7; tentatively, D is TRBD1 (5 bases). Germline V gene lookup returns CDR1 LGHNA and CDR2 YNFKEQ. V was pared by 0 bases and J by 2 bases, with 14 bases between. The CDR3 sequence is 16 residues long. The CDR3 sequence: CASSQERTRLAYEQYF. The CDR3 DNA is TGTGCCAGCAGCCAAGAGAGGACAAGATTGGCCTACGAGCAGTACTTC.

This CDR3 is CASKLADYNEQFF. CDR3 nucleotide sequence: TGTGCCAGCAAGCTAGCGGACTACAATGAGCAGTTCTTC. The rearrangement uses TRBV6-1 and TRBJ2-1; 7 nucleotides align to TRBD2. The V gene's germline CDR1 is MNHNS and CDR2 SASEGT. The length of the CDR3 is 13 residues. V lost 7 bases to trimming and J lost 3 bases; unmatched junction nucleotides: 3.

The gene calls are TRBV5-1 and TRBJ2-3, with a tentative D call TRBD2 (6 bases). Germline CDR1 SGHRS, CDR2 YFSETQ. The V and J ends lost 4 bases and 3 bases respectively, with 18 bases between them. The CDR3 sequence is 16 residues long. The CDR3 DNA is TGCGCCAGCAGCCCGATACAGACTAGACGAACAGATACGCAGTATTTT. Its protein product is CASSPIQTRRTDTQYF.

The genes are TRBV18 and TRBJ1-2, with D perhaps TRBD1 (5 bases). CDR3 size: 15 residues. Germline-derived CDR1 and CDR2 are KGHSH and LQKENI. Trimming removed 0 bases at V and 6 bases at J, with 14 bases between. The chain's CDR3 is CASSPPITRAHGYTF. The CDR3 DNA reads TGTGCCAGCTCACCACCAATAACCAGGGCCCATGGCTACACCTTC.

The rearrangement links TRBV15 to TRBJ1-4; a weak D match, TRBD1 (6 bases). The CDR3 length is 16 residues. Germline V CDR1 and CDR2: LNHNV, YYDKDF (reference sequence). Between the trimmed V and J ends, which lost 0 bases and 6 bases, there was a span of 14 bases. Written as DNA, the CDR3 is TGTGCCACCAGCAGAGATTTAGCAGGGGAATATGAAAAACTGTTTTTT. It yields the protein CATSRDLAGEYEKLFF.

The gene calls are TRBV29-1 and TRBJ2-1, with D perhaps TRBD2 (6 bases). The V and J ends lost 6 bases and 4 bases respectively, with 19 bases between them. Germline V gene sequence: CDR1 SQVTM, CDR2 ANQGSEA. The CDR3 spans 15 residues. CDR3 region: CSVEGSPPFYNEQFF. The CDR3 coding sequence is TGCAGCGTGGAGGGGTCCCCCCCTTTTTACAATGAGCAGTTCTTC.

This clone has only a few counts. V usage is TRBV6-4 and J usage is TRBJ2-3; 9 positions match TRBD1. Per the germline V gene, CDR1 is MRHNA and CDR2 is SNTAGT. The CDR3 spans 17 residues. With 4 bases clipped from V and 0 bases from J, the junction kept 8 bases outside the gene matches. The CDR3 reads CASSAGGQGTSTDTQYF. Written as DNA, the CDR3 is TGTGCCAGCAGTGCCGGTGGACAGGGGACTAGCACAGATACGCAGTATTTT.

This clone was observed a handful of times. The DNA for the CDR3 is TGTGCCAGCACCGTGGGGGGGGCGAACATTCAGTACTTC. This translates into CASTVGGANIQYF. The chain recombines TRBV2 with TRBJ2-4, with D possibly being TRBD2 (7 bases). The CDR3 totals 13 residues. V lost 7 bases and J 7 bases, leaving 14 bases between the germline ends. The germline CDR1 and CDR2 sequences are SNHLY and FYNNEI.

This chain uses TRBV5-1 with TRBJ2-7, with 14 bases identical to TRBD2. The CDR3 length is 19 residues. Trimming at V came to 0 bases and at J to 2 bases, leaving 10 bases not matched to a gene. CDR1 is SGHRS and CDR2 is YFSETQ in the germline V gene. The CDR3 is CASSLEAGTSGRATYEQYF. For the CDR3, the DNA is TGCGCCAGCAGCTTGGAAGCCGGGACTAGCGGGAGAGCAACCTACGAGCAGTACTTC.